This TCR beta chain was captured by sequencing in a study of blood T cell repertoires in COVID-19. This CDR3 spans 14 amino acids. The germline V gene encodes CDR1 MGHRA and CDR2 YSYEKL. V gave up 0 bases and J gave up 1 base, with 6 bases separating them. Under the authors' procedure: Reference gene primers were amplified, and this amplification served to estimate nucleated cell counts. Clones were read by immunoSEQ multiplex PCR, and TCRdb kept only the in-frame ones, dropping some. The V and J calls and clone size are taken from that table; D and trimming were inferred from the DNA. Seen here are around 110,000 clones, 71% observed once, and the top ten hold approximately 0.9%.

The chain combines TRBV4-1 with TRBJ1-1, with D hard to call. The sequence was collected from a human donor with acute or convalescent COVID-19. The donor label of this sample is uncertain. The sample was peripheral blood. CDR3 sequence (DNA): TGCGCCAGCAGCCAAGACGGGAAGAACACTGAAGCTTTCTTT. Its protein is CASSQDGKNTEAFF.